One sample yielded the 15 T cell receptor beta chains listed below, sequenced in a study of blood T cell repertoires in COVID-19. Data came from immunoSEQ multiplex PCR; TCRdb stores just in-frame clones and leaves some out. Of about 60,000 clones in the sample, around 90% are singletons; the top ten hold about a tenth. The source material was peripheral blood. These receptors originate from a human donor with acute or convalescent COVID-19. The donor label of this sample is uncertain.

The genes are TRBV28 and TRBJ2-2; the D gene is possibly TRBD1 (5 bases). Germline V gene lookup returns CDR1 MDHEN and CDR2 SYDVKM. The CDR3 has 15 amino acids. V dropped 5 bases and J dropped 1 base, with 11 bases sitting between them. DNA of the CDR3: TGTGCCAGCAGTCCTAACAGGTGGAACACCGGGGAGCTGTTTTTT. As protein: CASSPNRWNTGELFF.

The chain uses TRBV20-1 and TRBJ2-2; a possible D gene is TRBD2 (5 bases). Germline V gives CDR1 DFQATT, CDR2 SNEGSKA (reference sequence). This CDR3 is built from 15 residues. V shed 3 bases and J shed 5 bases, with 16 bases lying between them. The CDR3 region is CSASQVSPGTGELFF. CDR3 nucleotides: TGCAGTGCTAGTCAGGTCTCCCCGGGAACCGGGGAGCTGTTTTTT.

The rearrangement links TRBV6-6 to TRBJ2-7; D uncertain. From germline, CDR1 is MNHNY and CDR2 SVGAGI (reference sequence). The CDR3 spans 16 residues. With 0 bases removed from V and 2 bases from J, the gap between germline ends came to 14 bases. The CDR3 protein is CASSYSSSVSTYEQYV. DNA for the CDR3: TGTGCCAGCAGTTACTCGTCCAGCGTGTCTACCTACGAGCAGTACGTC.

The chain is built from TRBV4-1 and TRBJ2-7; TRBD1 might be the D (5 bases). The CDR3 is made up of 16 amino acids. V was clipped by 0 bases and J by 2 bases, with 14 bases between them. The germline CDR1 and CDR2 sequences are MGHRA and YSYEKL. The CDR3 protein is CASSQDHQGLTYEQYF. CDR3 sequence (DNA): TGCGCCAGCAGCCAAGATCATCAGGGTCTGACCTACGAGCAGTACTTC.

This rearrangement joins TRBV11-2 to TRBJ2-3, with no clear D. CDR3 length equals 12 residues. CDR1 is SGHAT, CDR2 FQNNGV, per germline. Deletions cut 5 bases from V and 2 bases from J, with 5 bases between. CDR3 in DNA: TGTGCCAGCAGCCCCTCCACAGATACGCAGTATTTT. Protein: CASSPSTDTQYF.

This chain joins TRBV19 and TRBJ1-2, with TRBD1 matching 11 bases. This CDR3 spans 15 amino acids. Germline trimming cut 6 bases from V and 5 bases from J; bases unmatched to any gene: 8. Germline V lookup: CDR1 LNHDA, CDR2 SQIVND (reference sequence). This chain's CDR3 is CASSRTGTGGYGYTF. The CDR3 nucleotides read TGTGCCAGTAGCAGAACCGGGACAGGGGGATATGGCTACACCTTC.

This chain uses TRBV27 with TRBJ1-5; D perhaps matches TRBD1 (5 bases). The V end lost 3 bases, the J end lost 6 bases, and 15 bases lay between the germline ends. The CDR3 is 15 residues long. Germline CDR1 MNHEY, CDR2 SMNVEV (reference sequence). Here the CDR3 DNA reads TGTGCCAGCAGTTTTGATTACAACGGGGGTCAGCCCCAGCATTTT. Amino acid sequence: CASSFDYNGGQPQHF.

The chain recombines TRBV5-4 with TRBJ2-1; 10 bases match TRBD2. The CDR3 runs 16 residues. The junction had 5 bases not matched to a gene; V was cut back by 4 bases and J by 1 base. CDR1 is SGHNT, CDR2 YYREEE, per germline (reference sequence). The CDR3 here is CASSRGLAISYNEQFF. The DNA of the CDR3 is TGTGCCAGCAGCCGGGGACTAGCGATTTCCTACAATGAGCAGTTCTTC.

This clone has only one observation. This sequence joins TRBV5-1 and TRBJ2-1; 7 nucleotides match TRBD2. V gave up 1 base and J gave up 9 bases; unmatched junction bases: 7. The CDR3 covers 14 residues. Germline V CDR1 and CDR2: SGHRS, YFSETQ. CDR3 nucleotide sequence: TGCGCCAGCAGCTTGTCAGCGGGGAGGGCTGAGCAGTTCTTC. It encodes CASSLSAGRAEQFF.

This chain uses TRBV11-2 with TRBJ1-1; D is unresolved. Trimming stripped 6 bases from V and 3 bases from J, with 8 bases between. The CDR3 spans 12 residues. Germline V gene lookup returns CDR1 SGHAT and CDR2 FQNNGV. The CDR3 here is CASRPSYTEAFF. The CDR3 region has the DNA TGTGCCAGCAGGCCCAGTTACACTGAAGCTTTCTTT.

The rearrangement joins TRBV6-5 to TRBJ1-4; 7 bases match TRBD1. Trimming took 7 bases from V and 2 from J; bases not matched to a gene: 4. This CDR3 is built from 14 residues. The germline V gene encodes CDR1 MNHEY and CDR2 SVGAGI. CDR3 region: CASKTGSTNEKLFF. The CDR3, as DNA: TGTGCCAGCAAGACAGGGTCCACTAATGAAAAACTGTTTTTT.

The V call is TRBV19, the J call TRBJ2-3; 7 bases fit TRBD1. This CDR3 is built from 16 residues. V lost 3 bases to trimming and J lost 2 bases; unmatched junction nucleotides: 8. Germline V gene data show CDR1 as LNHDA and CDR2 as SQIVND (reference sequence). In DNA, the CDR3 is TGTGCCAGTAGTATTGGACAGGCCCGAGTCACAGATACGCAGTATTTT. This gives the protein CASSIGQARVTDTQYF.

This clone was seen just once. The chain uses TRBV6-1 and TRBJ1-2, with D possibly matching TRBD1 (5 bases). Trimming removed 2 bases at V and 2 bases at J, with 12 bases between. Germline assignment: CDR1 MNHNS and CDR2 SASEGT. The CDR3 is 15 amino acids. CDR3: CASSEKGASNYGYTF. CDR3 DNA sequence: TGTGCCAGCAGTGAAAAAGGGGCCTCGAACTATGGCTACACCTTC.

The CDR3 region is CASSPPAGMHTGNTIYF. CDR3 nucleotides: TGTGCCAGCTCACCACCCGCAGGGATGCATACTGGAAACACCATATATTTT. This sequence joins TRBV18 and TRBJ1-3, with D possibly TRBD1 on 5 matching bases. V was cut by 0 bases and J by 2 bases, with 14 bases left in between. Per germline, CDR1 KGHSH and CDR2 LQKENI. This CDR3 spans 17 amino acids.

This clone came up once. The CDR3 loop reads CASSEYRGTGEKLFF. DNA for the CDR3: TGTGCCAGCAGTGAATACAGGGGTACGGGTGAAAAACTGTTTTTT. The chain couples TRBV25-1 to TRBJ1-4, with D possibly being TRBD1 (6 bases). The CDR3 spans 15 residues. Germline V gene data show CDR1 as MGHDK and CDR2 as SYGVNS. Between the trimmed V and J ends, which lost 0 bases and 7 bases, there was a span of 12 bases.